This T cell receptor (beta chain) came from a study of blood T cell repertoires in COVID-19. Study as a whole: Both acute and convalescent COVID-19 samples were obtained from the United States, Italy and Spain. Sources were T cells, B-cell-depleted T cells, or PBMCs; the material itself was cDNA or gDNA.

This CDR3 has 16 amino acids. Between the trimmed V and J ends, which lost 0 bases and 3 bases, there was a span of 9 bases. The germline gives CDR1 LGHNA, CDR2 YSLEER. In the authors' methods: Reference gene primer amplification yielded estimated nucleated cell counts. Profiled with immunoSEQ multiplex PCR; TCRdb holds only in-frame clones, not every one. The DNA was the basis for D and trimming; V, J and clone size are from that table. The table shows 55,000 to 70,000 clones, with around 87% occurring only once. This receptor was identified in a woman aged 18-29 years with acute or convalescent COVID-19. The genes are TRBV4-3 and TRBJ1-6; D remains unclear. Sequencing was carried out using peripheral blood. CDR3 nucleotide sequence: TGCGCCAGCAGCCAAGATAGTTCGGGCTATAATTCACCCCTCCACTTT. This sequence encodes CASSQDSSGYNSPLHF.